The present TCR beta chain was sequenced within a study of CD8 T cells in ankylosing spondylitis. Study results and caveats: Disease-linked clones displayed a CD8+ phenotype and appeared relatively rarely in peripheral blood. Apparently characteristic of ankylosing spondylitis blood was a TCR beta motif (under ten highly homologous variants). Before this, some motif variants had been reported in reactive arthritis synovial fluid and blood. The clones that were linked to disease were reported to be significantly enriched in matched synovial fluid samples from ankylosing spondylitis patients.

For TCR beta, libraries came from quantitative 5'-RACE with molecular barcodes. A single record per CDR3 protein comes from TCRdb applying MiXCR to the 5' RACE reads. The data hold about 340,000 distinct CDR3 sequences, with under 8.5% observed a single time. This clonotype was counted at least ten times. What it binds is not known. The germline V gene has CDR1 SQVTM and CDR2 ANQGSEA. V lost 4 bases and J lost 12; bases outside the gene matches: 14. The CDR3 covers 14 residues. Specimen: blood, either unsorted or a sorted T cell fraction (not recorded which). V usage is TRBV29-1 and J usage is TRBJ2-1; the match to TRBD2 covers 8 bases. This clonotype was obtained from a male donor with ankylosing spondylitis. The CDR3 bases are TGCAGCGTTGGAGGTCGGGAGGGCCAATCGGTGCAGTTCTTC. Translated: CSVGGREGQSVQFF.